This T cell receptor beta chain stems from a study of blood T cell repertoires in COVID-19. Turning to the study itself: COVID-19 samples, acute and convalescent, were from the United States, Italy and Spain. PBMCs, B-cell-depleted T cells, or T cells were the source of the cDNA or gDNA that made up the material.

Trimming left V 5 bases short and J 4 bases short, with 12 bases between. Germline V CDR1 and CDR2: SGHDT, YYEEEE. This CDR3 is built from 14 residues. Seattle-derived patients entered the study during active infection and were followed longitudinally. In the original processing: Scientists estimated how many nucleated cells there were by amplifying reference gene primers. The data were produced by immunoSEQ multiplex PCR, yet TCRdb's version contains in-frame clones alone and is incomplete. The V and J calls and clone size are taken from that table; D and trimming were inferred from the DNA. This table has under 200,000 clones, 80% to 90% appearing once.

J is TRBJ1-4 and V is TRBV5-6; D gene ambiguous. The clonotype originates from a woman aged 60 to 75 with COVID-19, enrolled during active disease. Input material: peripheral blood. CDR3 coding DNA: TGTGCCAGCAGTAAACTTGGTGGTAATGAAAAACTGTTTTTT. It specifies CASSKLGGNEKLFF.